The 8 T cell receptor beta chains reported below all come from one sample, sequenced in a study of vaccination and CD4 T cells after COVID-19. MiXCR, applied by TCRdb to the PCR reads, yields one record per CDR3 protein. There are about 15,000 distinct CDR3 sequences in the sample; 69% occur only once, and around 1.1% lies in the top ten. Sequencing used CD4+ T cells from blood, obtained after SARS-CoV-2 vaccination. The receptors here all came from a human donor who had recovered from COVID-19.

The V gene is TRBV6-1, the J gene TRBJ2-7, with D perhaps matching TRBD2 (7 bases). V lost 7 bases, J lost 7 bases, and 20 bases lay in between. CDR3 length: 14 amino acids. Germline V gives CDR1 MNHNS, CDR2 SASEGT. CDR3 nucleotides: TGTGCCAGCAAAAAGGGGGGGGACCTGATGGAGCAGTACTTC. Translating it yields CASKKGGDLMEQYF.

The rearrangement links TRBV5-4 to TRBJ2-5, with 7 bases that match TRBD2. V shed 0 bases and J 7 bases; nucleotides not matched to a gene: 6. CDR1 and CDR2 (germline): SGHNT, YYREEE (reference sequence). The CDR3 is 14 amino acids. In nucleotides, the CDR3 is TGTGCCAGCAGCTTGGACTTGGGGGGGGGGACCCAGTACTTC. Encoded protein: CASSLDLGGGTQYF. The full variable domain, rest sourced from reference TRBV5-4 and TRBJ2-5, is ETGVTQSPTHLIKTRGQQVTLRCSSQSGHNTVSWYQQALGQGPQFIFQYYREEENGRGNFPPRFSGLQFPNYSSELNVNALELDDSALYLCASSLDLGGGTQYFGPGTRLLVL.

This clonotype came up a few times. CDR3 nucleotide sequence: TGTGCCAGCCCACCAGGGTGGAATAATTCACCCCTCCACTTT. This codes for CASPPGWNNSPLHF. This chain connects TRBV6-2 or TRBV6-3 to TRBJ1-6, with D possibly TRBD1 on 5 matching bases. V dropped 8 bases and J dropped 5 bases, with 13 bases sitting between them. Germline values: CDR1 MNHEY, CDR2 SVGEGT. CDR3 length: 14 amino acids.

The CDR3 coding sequence is TGTGCCAGCAGCTTAGCGGACAGGGGGGCGTATGGCTACACCTTC. Translation: CASSLADRGAYGYTF. V gene TRBV7-2 combines with J gene TRBJ1-2; 10 bases align to TRBD1. The CDR3 is made up of 15 amino acids. Per the germline V gene, CDR1 is SGHTA and CDR2 is FQGNSA. Unmatched junction bases numbered 3, after V lost 0 bases and J lost 5 bases.

This sequence joins TRBV15 and TRBJ2-2; 11 nucleotides align to TRBD2. The CDR3 runs 19 residues. Germline trimming cut 2 bases from V and 2 bases from J; bases unmatched to any gene: 10. Germline CDR1 is LNHNV and CDR2 is YYDKDF (reference sequence). The CDR3 sequence: CATSRSPGLAETNTGELFF. Written as DNA, the CDR3 is TGTGCCACCAGCAGAAGCCCGGGACTAGCGGAAACCAACACCGGGGAGCTGTTTTTT. The complete variable domain, with remaining parts taken from reference TRBV15 and TRBJ2-2, reads DAMVIQNPRYQVTQFGKPVTLSCSQTLNHNVMYWYQQKSSQAPKLLFHYYDKDFNNEADTPDNFQSRRPNTSFCFLDIRSPGLGDTAMYLCATSRSPGLAETNTGELFFGEGSRLTVL.

The chain carries TRBV19 and TRBJ1-5, with D possibly TRBD1 on 5 matching bases. The CDR3 extends over 15 amino acids. Per the germline V gene, CDR1 is LNHDA and CDR2 is SQIVND (reference sequence). Trimming took off 7 bases at V and 0 bases at J, with 13 bases between the two ends. The CDR3 DNA reads TGTGCCAGTAAGACAGACGACTATAGCAATCAGCCCCAGCATTTT. Protein product: CASKTDDYSNQPQHF.

This sequence joins TRBV19 and TRBJ2-1; D remains ambiguous. The germline V gene encodes CDR1 LNHDA and CDR2 SQIVND (reference sequence). V was cut by 3 bases and J by 5 bases, with 11 bases left in between. The CDR3 loop spans 14 amino acids. The CDR3 region has the DNA TGTGCCAGTAGTATGGGCTCCTACCACAATGAGCAGTTCTTC. This sequence encodes CASSMGSYHNEQFF.

The rearrangement links TRBV10-3 to TRBJ1-4, with a tentative D call TRBD1 (6 bases). Germline loops: CDR1 ENHRY, CDR2 SYGVKD. This CDR3 contains 12 residues. The V end was cut by 4 bases, the J end by 11 bases, with 11 bases between. CDR3 protein: CAISVQGNKLFF. DNA of the CDR3: TGTGCCATCAGTGTTCAGGGGAACAAACTGTTTTTT.